The sample holds a few counts of the clone carrying this T cell receptor beta chain. Germline V CDR1 and CDR2: LNHDA, SQIVND (reference sequence). After removal of 5 bases from V and 6 bases from J, the junction contained 2 bases not matched to a gene. The CDR3 runs 14 residues. This record belongs to a study of blood T cell repertoires in COVID-19. Study in general: The samples span acute and convalescent COVID-19 from the United States, Italy and Spain.

Original handling: Estimates of nucleated cell counts were drawn from the amplification of reference gene primers. Using immunoSEQ multiplex PCR, the repertoire was profiled, and TCRdb retains in-frame clones only, with some absent. From that table come the V and J calls and clone size; the DNA was used to work out D and trimming. The sample has more than 35,000 clones; approximately 85% are singletons. V usage is TRBV19 and J usage is TRBJ2-2; 11 bases match TRBD2. The sequenced sample consisted of peripheral blood. The TCR sequence derives from a man between 65 and 79 years old with acute or convalescent COVID-19. The DNA of the CDR3 is TGTGCCAGTAGTCCGGGACTAGCGGCCGGGGAGCTGTTTTTT. Translating it yields CASSPGLAAGELFF.